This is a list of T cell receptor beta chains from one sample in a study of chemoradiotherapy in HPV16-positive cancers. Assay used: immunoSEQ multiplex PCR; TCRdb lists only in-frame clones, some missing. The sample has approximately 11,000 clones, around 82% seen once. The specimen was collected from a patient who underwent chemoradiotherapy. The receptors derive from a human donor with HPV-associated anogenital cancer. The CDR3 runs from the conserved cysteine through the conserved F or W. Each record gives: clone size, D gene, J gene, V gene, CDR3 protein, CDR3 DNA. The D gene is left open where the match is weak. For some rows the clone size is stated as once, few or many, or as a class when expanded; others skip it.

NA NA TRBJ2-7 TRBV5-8 CASSLALGGRVSYEQYF TGTGCCAGCAGCTTGGCCCTAGGAGGCAGGGTATCCTACGAGCAGTACTTC
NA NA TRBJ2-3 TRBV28 CASSFSLDGADTQYF TGTGCCAGCAGTTTCTCTCTCGATGGGGCAGATACGCAGTATTTT
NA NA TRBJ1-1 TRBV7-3 CASSLRTHTEAFF TGTGCCAGCAGTCTTCGGACCCACACTGAAGCTTTCTTT
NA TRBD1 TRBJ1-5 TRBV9 CASSVAGQGGQPQHF TGTGCCAGCAGCGTAGCTGGGCAGGGGGGACAGCCCCAGCATTTT
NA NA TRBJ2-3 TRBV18 CASSNLKGKGDLGTQYF TGTGCCAGCTCCAACCTTAAGGGCAAGGGGGACCTAGGTACGCAGTATTTT
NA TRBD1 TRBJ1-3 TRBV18 CASSTGTDPGTGNTIYF TGTGCCAGCTCAACCGGGACAGACCCTGGGACGGGAAACACCATATATTTT
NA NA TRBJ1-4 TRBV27 CASSSDHGFAEKLFF TGTGCCAGCAGTTCGGATCACGGGTTCGCTGAAAAACTGTTTTTT
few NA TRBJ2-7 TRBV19 CASKGTYEQYF TGTGCCAGTAAGGGGACCTACGAGCAGTACTTC
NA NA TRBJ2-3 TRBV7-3 CASSLGGVDTDTQYF TGTGCCAGCAGCTTGGGGGGAGTGGACACAGATACGCAGTATTTT
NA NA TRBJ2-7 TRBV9 CASSVGERYEQYF TGTGCCAGCAGCGTAGGGGAGAGGTACGAGCAGTACTTC
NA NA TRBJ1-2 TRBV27 CASSLRPRVGYTF TGTGCCAGCAGTTTACGACCTCGGGTAGGCTACACCTTC
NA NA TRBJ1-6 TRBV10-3 CAISQEGGADNSPLHF TGTGCCATCAGTCAGGAGGGGGGCGCGGATAATTCACCCCTCCACTTT
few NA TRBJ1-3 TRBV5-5 CASSSGLSGNTIYF TGTGCCAGCAGCTCGGGCCTCTCTGGAAACACCATATATTTT
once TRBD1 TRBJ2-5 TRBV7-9 CASSQRDRGDETQYF TGTGCCAGCAGCCAACGGGACAGGGGGGATGAGACCCAGTACTTC
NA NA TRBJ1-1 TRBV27 CASSSPSMNTEAFF TGTGCCAGCAGTTCCCCCTCCATGAACACTGAAGCTTTCTTT
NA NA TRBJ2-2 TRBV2 CASHRENTGELFF TGTGCCAGCCACAGGGAGAACACCGGGGAGCTGTTTTTT
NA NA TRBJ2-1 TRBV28 CASSLRGPSYNEQFF TGTGCCAGCAGTTTGAGAGGGCCCTCCTACAATGAGCAGTTCTTC
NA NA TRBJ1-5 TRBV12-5 CASGLLTGRVVVPQHF TGTGCTAGTGGTTTGTTAACTGGACGAGTTGTGGTTCCCCAGCATTTT
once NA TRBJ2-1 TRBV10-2 CAAGEGNEQFF TGCGCCGCCGGAGAGGGAAATGAGCAGTTCTTC
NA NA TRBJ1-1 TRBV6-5 CASRNGRTEAFF TGTGCCAGCAGAAACGGGCGGACTGAAGCTTTCTTT
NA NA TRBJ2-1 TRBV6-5 CASRRDIYNEQFF TGTGCCAGCAGGAGGGACATTTACAATGAGCAGTTCTTC
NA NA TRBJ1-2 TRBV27 CASSANRDTYYGYTF TGTGCCAGCAGTGCGAACCGGGACACCTACTATGGCTACACCTTC
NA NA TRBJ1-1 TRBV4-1 CASSQGPLGRRPNTEAFF TGCGCCAGCAGCCAGGGCCCTCTCGGACGAAGGCCCAACACTGAAGCTTTCTTT
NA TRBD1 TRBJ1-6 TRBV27 CASSLTGVSPLHF TGTGCCAGCAGTTTGACAGGGGTTTCACCCCTCCACTTT
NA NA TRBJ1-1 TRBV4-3 CASSQDPRNTEAFF TGCGCCAGCAGCCAAGATCCCAGAAACACTGAAGCTTTCTTT
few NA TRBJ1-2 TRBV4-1 CASSQAYGTDYGYTF TGCGCCAGCAGCCAAGCATACGGTACCGATTATGGCTACACCTTC
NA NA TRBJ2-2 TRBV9 CASSVRGADTGELFF TGTGCCAGCAGCGTCCGGGGAGCTGACACCGGGGAGCTGTTTTTT
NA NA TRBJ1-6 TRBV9 CASSVGVSLNSPLHF TGTGCCAGCAGCGTAGGGGTTTCTCTCAATTCACCCCTCCACTTT
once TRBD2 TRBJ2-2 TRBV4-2 CASSQLTSGGAGELFF TGTGCCAGCAGCCAACTCACTAGCGGGGGGGCCGGGGAGCTGTTTTTT
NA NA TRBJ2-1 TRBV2 CASRTLVSWEQFF TGTGCCAGCCGGACGTTGGTTTCGTGGGAGCAGTTCTTC
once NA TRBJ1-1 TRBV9 CASSPGHHRGNTEAFF TGTGCCAGCAGCCCCGGACACCACCGTGGGAACACTGAAGCTTTCTTT
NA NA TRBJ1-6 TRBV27 CASSFGQDNSPLHF TGTGCCAGCAGTTTCGGGCAGGATAATTCACCCCTCCACTTT
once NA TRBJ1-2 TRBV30 CAWSVLTRGAGYTF TGTGCCTGGAGTGTACTTACCCGGGGAGCAGGCTACACCTTC
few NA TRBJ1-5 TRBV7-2 CASSGQPNQPQHF TGTGCCAGCAGCGGACAGCCGAATCAGCCCCAGCATTTT
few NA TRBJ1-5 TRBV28 CASRLKQGGVQPQHF TGTGCCAGCAGATTGAAACAGGGTGGGGTTCAGCCCCAGCATTTT
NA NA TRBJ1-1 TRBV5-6 CASSLQEGTEAFF TGTGCCAGCAGTTTACAGGAGGGAACTGAAGCTTTCTTT
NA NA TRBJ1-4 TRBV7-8 CASSFLGAPGEKLFF TGTGCCAGCAGCTTTTTGGGGGCGCCAGGCGAAAAACTGTTTTTT
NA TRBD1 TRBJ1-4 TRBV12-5 CASGLGTVTNEKLFF TGTGCTAGTGGTTTAGGGACAGTAACTAATGAAAAACTGTTTTTT
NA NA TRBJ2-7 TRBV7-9 CASSLDTPISYEQYF TGTGCCAGCAGCTTAGACACGCCTATTTCCTACGAGCAGTACTTC
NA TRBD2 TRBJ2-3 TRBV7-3 CASSSGLAGTDTQYF TGTGCCAGCAGCTCAGGACTAGCGGGCACAGATACGCAGTATTTT
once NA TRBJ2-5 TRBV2 CASSEQGRGETQYF TGTGCCAGCAGTGAACAGGGGAGGGGGGAGACCCAGTACTTC
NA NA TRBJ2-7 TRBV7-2 CASSLGGAGQYF TGTGCCAGCAGCCTGGGCGGGGCGGGGCAGTACTTC
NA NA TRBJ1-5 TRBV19 CASSSKQGHQPQHF TGTGCCAGTAGTAGCAAACAGGGTCATCAGCCCCAGCATTTT
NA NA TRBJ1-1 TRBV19 CASSFTGVEAFF TGTGCCAGTAGTTTTACCGGGGTTGAAGCTTTCTTT
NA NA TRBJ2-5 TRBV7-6 CASSLDSTTIQETQYF TGTGCCAGCAGCTTAGACTCAACCACCATCCAAGAGACCCAGTACTTC
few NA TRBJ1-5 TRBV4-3 CASSPSISSNQPQHF TGCGCCAGCAGCCCAAGCATTAGTAGCAATCAGCCCCAGCATTTT
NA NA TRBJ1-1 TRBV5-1 CASSLVGGSEAFF TGCGCCAGCAGCTTGGTGGGGGGCTCTGAAGCTTTCTTT
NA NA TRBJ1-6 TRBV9 CASSLHLGGLTPLHF TGTGCCAGCAGCTTACACTTGGGGGGTCTAACACCCCTCCACTTT
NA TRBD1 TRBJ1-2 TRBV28 CASSPDRGMYGYTF TGTGCCAGCAGCCCAGACAGGGGGATGTATGGCTACACCTTC
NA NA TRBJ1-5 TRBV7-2 CASSFGDQPQHF TGTGCCAGCAGCTTTGGGGATCAGCCCCAGCATTTT